This is a list of T cell receptor beta chains from one sample in a study of blood T cell repertoires in COVID-19. The table came from immunoSEQ multiplex PCR; TCRdb's copy has only in-frame clones and leaves some out. The data show fewer than 350,000 clones, approximately 85% seen once. The specimen was peripheral blood. Receptor source: a man between 18 and 29 years old with active or convalescent COVID-19. Both conserved end residues are trimmed from each CDR3. The D gene is left open where the match is weak.

v_gene,d_gene,CDR3aa
TRBV28,TRBD2,ASSYPTAGGANEQF
TRBV9,TRBD1,ASSVVGGNTEAF
TRBV5-5,-,ASSLGTAEQETQY
TRBV9,TRBD1,ASSKGQGAADTQY
TRBV6-1,-,ASSESYSPNYGYT
TRBV16,-,ASSQYYLGREYEQF
TRBV5-1,-,ASSSPGGRSSYEQY
TRBV4-3,TRBD1,ASSRTGTGIGDTQY
TRBV27,-,ASRQPGYGDEAF
TRBV19,-,ASSIVGQSYGYT
TRBV19,TRBD1,ASSSGQGASYEQY
TRBV5-1,TRBD1,ASSSGQGAGNTIY
TRBV5-6,TRBD2,ASSRIAGGTDTQY
TRBV9,TRBD2,ASSPPIRDYPDNEQF
TRBV6-5,TRBD1,ASSFRDSRLNYGYT
TRBV19,TRBD1,ASATGLNQPQH
TRBV11-2,-,ASSLRRGENTGELF
TRBV7-2,TRBD1,ASSNRDRGQETQY
TRBV6-5,TRBD2,ASSPGGGGQETQY
TRBV6-6,TRBD1,ASSQDRGYGYT
TRBV6-5,-,ASRYTGLGQPQH
TRBV5-4,-,ASSFPQGANYGYT
TRBV6-1,-,ASSEGRLNQPQH